One and the same sample provided the 27 T cell receptor beta chains below, sequenced in a study of OX40 agonist ivuxolimab in advanced cancers. Profiled with immunoSEQ multiplex PCR; TCRdb holds only in-frame clones, not every one. This repertoire shows over 55,000 clones, around 80% found once; its top ten account for about 2.4%. The sequencing here drew on CD4+ or CD8+ T cells sorted from blood, taken in a trial of the OX40 agonist ivuxolimab. The receptors shown here come from an adult with an advanced solid tumor such as melanoma, head and neck, liver or kidney cancer.

The J gene is TRBJ2-5, the V gene TRBV5-1; D assignment may be TRBD1 or TRBD2 (5 bases each). Germline CDR1 and CDR2: SGHRS and YFSETQ. V was pared by 2 bases and J by 4 bases, with 9 bases between. The CDR3 covers 13 residues. The CDR3 sequence is CASSFRDRETQYF. The DNA for the CDR3 is TGCGCCAGCAGCTTCCGGGACCGAGAGACCCAGTACTTC.

The CDR3 nucleotides read TGTGCCTGGAGTGGTGGATTCGCAGATCAGCCCCAGCATTTT. Its protein product is CAWSGGFADQPQHF. The chain has TRBV30 and TRBJ1-5; D not resolved. The germline V and J ends were trimmed by 1 base and 5 bases, with 12 bases remaining between them. Germline CDR1 reads GTSNPN; CDR2 reads SVGIG (reference sequence). The CDR3 spans 14 residues.

This clone was seen just once. The rearrangement uses TRBV27 and TRBJ2-5; tentatively, D is TRBD2 (6 bases). This CDR3 spans 15 amino acids. Between the trimmed V and J ends, which lost 2 bases and 2 bases, there was a span of 12 bases. In germline, CDR1 is MNHEY, CDR2 SMNVEV (reference sequence). CDR3 coding DNA: TGTGCCAGCAGTTTAGTCGGGGGAATACAAGAGACCCAGTACTTC. Its protein product is CASSLVGGIQETQYF.

V usage is TRBV30 and J usage is TRBJ2-6; tentative D call: TRBD1 (5 bases). Trimming left V 2 bases short and J 4 bases short, with 9 bases between. The CDR3 has 14 amino acids. Germline lookup yields CDR1 GTSNPN and CDR2 SVGIG (reference sequence). The CDR3 nucleotides read TGTGCCTGGAGTTTAGGGGTCGGGGCCAACGTCCTGACTTTC. Residues: CAWSLGVGANVLTF.

The chain uses TRBV5-5 and TRBJ2-5; maybe TRBD2 (5 bases). The germline CDR1 and CDR2 sequences are SGHKS and YYEKEE (reference sequence). V was cut by 1 base and J by 1 base, with 14 bases left in between. The CDR3 loop spans 16 amino acids. The CDR3 nucleotides are TGTGCCAGCAGCTTGAGCGGTCTAGGAGGCCAAGAGACCCAGTACTTC. Amino acids: CASSLSGLGGQETQYF.

The V call is TRBV19, the J call TRBJ2-5; D ambiguous. Trimming stripped 8 bases from V and 4 bases from J, with 14 bases between. Per germline, CDR1 LNHDA and CDR2 SQIVND (reference sequence). The CDR3 has 13 amino acids. CDR3 sequence reads: CASRRGLRETQYF. In nucleotides, the CDR3 is TGTGCCAGTCGGAGAGGATTGAGAGAGACCCAGTACTTC. Complete variable domain (other parts from reference TRBV19 and TRBJ2-5): DGGITQSPKYLFRKEGQNVTLSCEQNLNHDAMYWYRQDPGQGLRLIYYSQIVNDFQKGDIAEGYSVSREKKESFPLTVTSAQKNPTAFYLCASRRGLRETQYFGPGTRLLVL.

The genes are TRBV2 and TRBJ2-2; D gene unclear. V lost 8 bases to trimming and J lost 4 bases, with 14 bases between them. This CDR3 spans 14 amino acids. Germline CDR1 SNHLY, CDR2 FYNNEI. The CDR3 DNA reads as TGTGCCAGCGAACCGGGCCGCGGCACCGGGGAGCTGTTTTTT. Encoded protein: CASEPGRGTGELFF.

V usage is TRBV5-4 and J usage is TRBJ2-3, with a tentative D call TRBD2 (6 bases). CDR1 SGHNT and CDR2 YYREEE come from the germline V gene (reference sequence). The CDR3 is made up of 16 amino acids. V shed 3 bases and J shed 1 base, with 15 bases lying between them. Here the CDR3 reads CASSSYSSSGTDTQYF. CDR3 DNA: TGTGCCAGCAGCTCCTATTCTTCTAGCGGCACAGATACGCAGTATTTT. Complete variable domain (other parts from reference TRBV5-4 and TRBJ2-3): ETGVTQSPTHLIKTRGQQVTLRCSSQSGHNTVSWYQQALGQGPQFIFQYYREEENGRGNFPPRFSGLQFPNYSSELNVNALELDDSALYLCASSSYSSSGTDTQYFGPGTRLTVL.

The gene calls are TRBV6-6 and TRBJ1-1; D remains unclear. The CDR3 loop spans 14 amino acids. From germline, CDR1 is MNHNY and CDR2 SVGAGI (reference sequence). V was clipped by 7 bases and J by 7 bases, with 19 bases between them. In nucleotides, the CDR3 is TGTGCCAGCACTAATACACTGTTCCCCCATGAAGCTTTCTTT. This encodes CASTNTLFPHEAFF.

This clone was observed a handful of times. V and J are TRBV11-2 and TRBJ2-2, with TRBD2 matching over 8 bases. Germline lookup yields CDR1 SGHAT and CDR2 FQNNGV. Germline trimming cut 5 bases from V and 7 bases from J; bases unmatched to any gene: 15. The CDR3 extends over 17 amino acids. CDR3 DNA sequence: TGTGCCAGCAGCCATGCATTGCGGGGGGTTTCTGGCGGGGAGCTGTTTTTT. Encoded protein: CASSHALRGVSGGELFF.

This chain uses TRBV27 with TRBJ2-7; TRBD2 matches 7 bases. Trimming took 7 bases from V and 0 from J; bases not matched to a gene: 6. The germline V gene encodes CDR1 MNHEY and CDR2 SMNVEV (reference sequence). The CDR3 covers 14 residues. The CDR3 DNA is TGTGCCAGCATGCCCCCGGGAGGCTCCTACGAGCAGTACTTC. The encoded protein is CASMPPGGSYEQYF.

The chain uses TRBV18 and TRBJ2-7, with 10 bases matching TRBD1. There are 15 residues in the CDR3. Germline CDR1 KGHSH, CDR2 LQKENI. V lost 2 bases and J lost 7; bases outside the gene matches: 8. The CDR3 protein is CASSPGRQGAREQYF. The CDR3, as DNA: TGTGCCAGCTCACCAGGGAGACAGGGGGCGAGGGAGCAGTACTTC.

This clone was seen only once. In nucleotides, the CDR3 is TGTGCCAGCAGTTACCCCAACGACAGAGGGGCTTTCTTT. Its protein product is CASSYPNDRGAFF. V is TRBV6-5 and J is TRBJ1-1; tentatively, D is TRBD1 (5 bases). CDR3 length: 13 residues. V was shortened by 2 bases and J by 11 bases, with 15 bases between the two germline ends. Germline V lookup: CDR1 MNHEY, CDR2 SVGAGI.

This rearrangement joins TRBV7-2 to TRBJ1-2; D uncertain. The germline V gene encodes CDR1 SGHTA and CDR2 FQGNSA. CDR3 size: 15 residues. V gave up 1 base and J gave up 10 bases, with 19 bases separating them. Written as DNA, the CDR3 is TGTGCCAGCAGCTTAGGACGGATCCTTACCCCGGCCTACACCTTC. It yields the protein CASSLGRILTPAYTF. The full variable domain, in which reference TRBV7-2 and TRBJ1-2 provide the parts outside the CDR3, is GAGVSQSPSNKVTEKGKDVELRCDPISGHTALYWYRQSLGQGLEFLIYFQGNSAPDKSGLPSDRFSAERTGGSVSTLTIQRTQQEDSAVYLCASSLGRILTPAYTFGSGTRLTVV.

The chain employs TRBV23-1 and TRBJ2-5; 8 bases agree with TRBD1. TRBV23-1 falls under the ORF class, with uncertain function. The ends lost 8 bases at V and 2 bases at J; junction bases unmatched: 4. CDR3 length: 13 amino acids. The CDR3 loop reads CASPTGEQETQYF. The CDR3 bases are TGCGCCAGCCCGACAGGGGAGCAAGAGACCCAGTACTTC.

This chain connects TRBV12-5 to TRBJ2-7; 9 bases are shared with TRBD1. There are 22 residues in the CDR3. CDR1 is LGHNT and CDR2 is FRNRAP in the germline V gene. J was trimmed by 3 bases and V by 1 base; bases with no gene match: 25. The CDR3 loop reads CASGLALLYTGTGGPIGYEQYF. DNA for the CDR3: TGTGCTAGTGGTTTGGCGCTCCTCTATACAGGCACAGGGGGCCCCATCGGCTACGAGCAGTACTTC.

CDR3 in DNA: TGTGCCAGCAGCTCGACAGGGTACAATTCACCCCTCCACTTT. The encoded protein is CASSSTGYNSPLHF. The chain has TRBV7-9 and TRBJ1-6; 7 nucleotides line up with TRBD1. The CDR3 is 14 residues long. Germline assignment: CDR1 SEHNR and CDR2 FQNEAQ (reference sequence). With 4 bases clipped from V and 7 bases from J, the junction kept 4 bases outside the gene matches.

This rearrangement joins TRBV7-6 to TRBJ1-3, with a tentative D call TRBD1 (6 bases). The CDR3 runs to 15 residues. V was shortened by 4 bases and J by 8 bases, with 18 bases between the two germline ends. CDR1 and CDR2 (germline): SGHVS, FNYEAQ. Here the CDR3 reads CASSYGTTEGDTIYF. The CDR3 DNA follows: TGTGCCAGCAGCTACGGGACAACCGAGGGGGACACCATATATTTT.

The V gene is TRBV7-2, the J gene TRBJ2-2; D not resolved. The CDR3 contains 14 residues. Deletions cut 1 base from V and 6 bases from J, with 9 bases between. Germline V gene data show CDR1 as SGHTA and CDR2 as FQGNSA. The CDR3 coding sequence is TGTGCCAGCAGCTTAGTACCTCATGCCGGGGAGCTGTTTTTT. This codes for CASSLVPHAGELFF.

The CDR3 DNA sequence: TGTGCCAGCAGCTTTAGAGAGACCCAGTACTTC. It encodes CASSFRETQYF. This chain joins TRBV5-6 and TRBJ2-5; D not resolved. From germline, CDR1 is SGHDT and CDR2 YYEEEE. CDR3 length: 11 amino acids. Trimming removed 2 bases from V and 4 bases from J, with 3 bases in between. The whole variable domain, remainder taken from reference TRBV5-6 and TRBJ2-5, is DAGVTQSPTHLIKTRGQQVTLRCSPKSGHDTVSWYQQALGQGPQFIFQYYEEEERQRGNFPDRFSGHQFPNYSSELNVNALLLGDSALYLCASSFRETQYFGPGTRLLVL.

A single count supports this clone. The J gene is TRBJ1-2, the V gene TRBV28; perhaps TRBD1 as D (5 bases). Trimming left V 6 bases short and J 8 bases short, with 16 bases between. There are 13 residues in the CDR3. Germline CDR1 MDHEN, CDR2 SYDVKM. This CDR3 is CASRRGGVRGYTF. The CDR3 nucleotides are TGTGCCAGCAGACGAGGAGGGGTCAGGGGCTACACCTTC.

This chain connects TRBV7-2 to TRBJ2-4; D possibly corresponds to TRBD2 (6 bases). V dropped 1 base and J dropped 8 bases, with 12 bases sitting between them. Germline-derived CDR1 and CDR2 are SGHTA and FQGNSA. This CDR3 has 14 residues. In DNA form, the CDR3 reads TGTGCCAGCAGCTTAGGGGCGGGATCGGACATTCAGTACTTC. It encodes CASSLGAGSDIQYF.

This chain connects TRBV7-2 to TRBJ2-1; D unclear. Germline loops: CDR1 SGHTA, CDR2 FQGNSA. The CDR3 covers 12 residues. The ends were cut back, 5 bases at V and 8 bases at J, with 10 bases in the middle. Written as DNA, the CDR3 is TGTGCCAGCAGCCCTTCGCTGGATGAGCAGTTCTTC. It is translated as CASSPSLDEQFF.

This rearrangement joins TRBV7-2 to TRBJ2-3; no reliable D call. Per the germline V gene, CDR1 is SGHTA and CDR2 is FQGNSA. This CDR3 is built from 18 residues. V was clipped by 2 bases and J by 0 bases, with 18 bases between them. CDR3 DNA sequence: TGTGCCAGCAGCTTATCTCCTAGTGGCAGGCTAAGCACAGATACGCAGTATTTT. It is translated as CASSLSPSGRLSTDTQYF.

V gene TRBV5-1 combines with J gene TRBJ2-3; D is undetermined. Germline V gene lookup returns CDR1 SGHRS and CDR2 YFSETQ. Trimming left V 0 bases short and J 5 bases short, with 7 bases between. The CDR3 length is 13 residues. The CDR3 sequence is CASSLVSLDTQYF. The CDR3 DNA sequence: TGCGCCAGCAGCTTGGTTTCCTTAGATACGCAGTATTTT.

This clone showed up just a few times. The V call is TRBV27, the J call TRBJ2-7, with a possible D match to TRBD1 (5 bases). Between the trimmed V and J ends, which lost 0 bases and 0 bases, there was a span of 18 bases. The CDR3 extends over 18 amino acids. Germline V CDR1 and CDR2: MNHEY, SMNVEV (reference sequence). The CDR3 sequence is CASSLSGGADLYSYEQYF. CDR3 bases: TGTGCCAGCAGTTTATCCGGTGGGGCGGACCTATACTCCTACGAGCAGTACTTC.

The CDR3 region is CASSLGTAFATNEKLFF. In nucleotides, the CDR3 is TGTGCCAGCAGCTTAGGGACAGCCTTTGCAACTAATGAAAAACTGTTTTTT. V and J are TRBV7-9 and TRBJ1-4, with D tentatively TRBD1 (6 bases). From germline, CDR1 is SEHNR and CDR2 FQNEAQ (reference sequence). Between the trimmed V and J ends, which lost 1 base and 0 bases, there was a span of 12 bases. The CDR3 consists of 17 residues.